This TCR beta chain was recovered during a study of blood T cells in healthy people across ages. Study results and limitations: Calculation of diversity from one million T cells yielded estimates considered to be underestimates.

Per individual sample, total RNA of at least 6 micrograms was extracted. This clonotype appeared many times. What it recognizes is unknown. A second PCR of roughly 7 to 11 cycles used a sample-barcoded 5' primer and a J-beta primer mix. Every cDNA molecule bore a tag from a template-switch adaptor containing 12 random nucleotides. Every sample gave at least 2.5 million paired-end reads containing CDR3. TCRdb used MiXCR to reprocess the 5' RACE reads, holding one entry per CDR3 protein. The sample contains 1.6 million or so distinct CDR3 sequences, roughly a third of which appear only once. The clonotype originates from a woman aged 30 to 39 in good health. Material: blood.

Here the CDR3 DNA reads TGTGCCAGCAGGGGCTCTGGGGCCAACGTCCTGACTTTC. As protein: CASRGSGANVLTF. The V call is TRBV6-5, the J call TRBJ2-6; D unresolved. CDR1 and CDR2 from the germline V gene are MNHEY and SVGAGI. CDR3 length equals 13 residues. V lost 6 bases to trimming and J lost 0 bases, with 3 bases between them.